This TCR beta chain appears in the sequencing data of a study of T cell responses to AZD1222 COVID-19 vaccine. Study-level findings and limits: Without day 14 samples, only post-peak T cell repertoires were studied.

The repertoire was sequenced with immunoSEQ multiplex PCR; TCRdb's copy has only in-frame clones and lacks some. The sample shows fewer than 120,000 clones, less than 95% of them seen only once. In the case of this clone: Its matching antigen is unknown.

The input for sequencing was peripheral blood, taken 28 days after the second AZD1222 dose. This clonotype was sampled from an adult who received the AZD1222 COVID-19 vaccine.

CDR3 in DNA: TGTGCCAGCAGCTGGGGGCGGCAGGAGCAGTACTTC. Its protein is CASSWGRQEQYF. The chain carries TRBV7-9 and TRBJ2-7, with D possibly TRBD1 on 6 matching bases. V was trimmed by 4 bases and J by 7 bases, leaving 11 bases between them. Germline CDR1 and CDR2: SEHNR and FQNEAQ (reference sequence). The CDR3 totals 12 residues.